A single sample is the source of the 9 T cell receptor beta chains below, sequenced in a study of blood T cell repertoires in COVID-19 (dated by TCRdb to between 2020 and 2021). Library generation was performed with the immunoSEQ multiplex PCR assay. Sourced from immuneACCESS, this table was stored by TCRdb with only in-frame sequences that have V and J called. A share of the clones is absent; for the studies checked, an unresolved V gene accounts for under half, and the remainder has no known explanation. Recorded for this sample are about 120,000 clones; 78% of them occurred a single time. Of the sample, 2.3% falls within the top ten clones. The specimen sequenced was peripheral blood. These receptor sequences come from a man aged 65 to 85 with acute or convalescent COVID-19.

The chain carries TRBV5-6 and TRBJ2-1; perhaps TRBD2 as D (5 bases). The CDR3 contains 16 residues. Looked up from germline, CDR1 is SGHDT and CDR2 is YYEEEE. Between the trimmed V and J ends, which lost 0 bases and 2 bases, there was a span of 12 bases. Written as DNA, the CDR3 is TGTGCCAGCAGCTTGGCGGGGAATCTAGCCTACAATGAGCAGTTCTTC. It specifies CASSLAGNLAYNEQFF.

The chain is built from TRBV11-3 and TRBJ1-1, with 10 nucleotides matching TRBD1. Germline CDR1 and CDR2: SGHNT and YENEEA. The CDR3 is 15 residues long. V was pared by 0 bases and J by 4 bases, with 2 bases of the junction left unmatched. CDR3 in DNA: TGTGCCAGCAGCTTAGAAGGGACAGGGGTCACTGAAGCTTTCTTT. It specifies CASSLEGTGVTEAFF.

V is TRBV19 and J is TRBJ2-7; no clear D. The V gene's germline CDR1 is LNHDA and CDR2 SQIVND (reference sequence). The CDR3 is made up of 13 amino acids. V lost 3 bases and J lost 3, with 9 bases in between. The CDR3 DNA sequence: TGTGCCAGTAGTATCGGAGTTAACTACGAGCAGTACTTC. It codes for CASSIGVNYEQYF.

The V and J genes are TRBV6-2 or TRBV6-3 and TRBJ1-2; TRBD1 might be the D (5 bases). The ends were cut back, 5 bases at V and 7 bases at J, with 17 bases in the middle. Germline CDR1 is MNHEY and CDR2 is SVGEGT. There are 14 residues in the CDR3. The CDR3 coding sequence is TGTGCCAGCAGTCACCTGGGGGGGGTGCCTGGCTACACCTTC. Translating it yields CASSHLGGVPGYTF.

The V call is TRBV27, the J call TRBJ2-7; 11 bases match TRBD1. CDR3 length equals 14 residues. The V and J ends lost 4 bases and 13 bases, in that order; junction bases with no gene match: 12. Germline assignment: CDR1 MNHEY and CDR2 SMNVEV (reference sequence). Here the CDR3 reads CASSSSGTGGSLYF. CDR3 DNA: TGTGCCAGCAGTTCGTCCGGGACAGGGGGGAGCCTCTACTTC.

This chain connects TRBV5-4 to TRBJ1-1; D not resolved. CDR3 size: 17 residues. The germline V gene has CDR1 SGHNT and CDR2 YYREEE (reference sequence). V lost 7 bases, J lost 3 bases, and 25 bases lay in between. This chain's CDR3 is CASPFQRRVTGYTEAFF. CDR3 nucleotide sequence: TGTGCCAGCCCCTTCCAGAGGAGGGTGACGGGGTACACTGAAGCTTTCTTT.

The chain recombines TRBV10-2 with TRBJ2-3, with D uncertain. Trimming left V 3 bases short and J 5 bases short, with 18 bases between. The CDR3 runs to 16 residues. The germline V gene encodes CDR1 WSHSY and CDR2 SAAADI. The CDR3 nucleotides read TGCGCCAGCAGTGACTGGGCAGCCTCCCAACGAGATACGCAGTATTTT. It specifies CASSDWAASQRDTQYF.

This rearrangement joins TRBV5-4 to TRBJ2-7, with a weak D call TRBD1 (7 bases). CDR3 size: 16 residues. The V end was cut by 2 bases, the J end by 1 base, with 16 bases between. Germline V gene lookup returns CDR1 SGHNT and CDR2 YYREEE (reference sequence). CDR3 coding DNA: TGTGCCAGCAGCTTAGGAGGGGGCGATATTTCCTACGAGCAGTACTTC. Translation gives CASSLGGGDISYEQYF.

V is TRBV6-2 or TRBV6-3 and J is TRBJ2-5; TRBD2 matches at 13 bases. This CDR3 is built from 17 residues. CDR1 and CDR2 (germline): MNHEY, SVGEGT. V trimming: 2 bases; J trimming: 5 bases; junction bases outside the gene matches: 8. The CDR3 nucleotides are TGTGCCAGCAGTTACGTGACTAGCGGGGGGATGGCGGAGACCCAGTACTTC. It encodes CASSYVTSGGMAETQYF.